This T cell receptor (beta chain) is from a study of naive and memory T cell subsets (dated by TCRdb to about 2017). As for the study more broadly: In the figure summarizing the skin biopsy and whole blood samples, around 10 blood donors, 7 tuberculin skin test biopsies and 3 saline control biopsies were reported. PCR2 was typically performed as a SYBR Green qPCR that was stopped at a set threshold, although end-point PCR (about 6 cycles) could be used instead for low-input samples.

The study described a robust, sensitive protocol for amplifying, sequencing and analyzing TCRs, using 3' ligation of a UMI-containing oligonucleotide to TCR cDNA. For whole blood analysis, around 2.4 ml of peripheral blood was drawn from adult healthy volunteers into Tempus tubes, and RNA was extracted according to the manufacturer's instructions. Before reverse transcription, total RNA that had not been cell sorted was treated with RQ1 DNase, with a target input of 1 to 1000 ng. Skin biopsy and whole blood libraries were made to test pipeline robustness in samples where T cells form a minority population. Broad study findings and their caveats: The RNA-based method was acknowledged as potentially sensitive to TCR transcript changes with T cell activation and differentiation.

The V end loses 6 bases and the J end loses 4 bases, and a stretch of 10 bases separates them. CDR1 and CDR2, per the germline V gene, are MNHEY and SVGAGI. From its cysteine to its phenylalanine, the CDR3 spans 13 amino acids. Here the CDR3 DNA is all that survives: 39 bases in frame from base 1. There are many counts of this clonotype. The antigen this receptor binds is unknown. Per-nucleotide qualities are absent, and no much larger clonotype sits a single base away. To prepare the library, UMI-ligation and nested PCR was applied. Four rounds of PCR, run with the SP2 primer together with nested alpha and beta constant region primers, were used to amplify the ligated cDNA. For the blood and skin samples, TCR RNA was reverse transcribed with SuperScript IV using primers for the alpha and beta constant regions. An oligonucleotide carrying the Illumina SP2 primer and a UMI was ligated to the 3' end of the cDNA by means of T4 RNA ligase 1. The 12-nucleotide UMI consisted of two random hexamers with an eight-base spacer between the hexamers to prevent hairpin formation. From the second PCR onward, TCR alpha and beta chain libraries were processed separately, and dual indexing was applied for multiplexing. After pooling, the indexed libraries were analyzed by capillary electrophoresis and sequenced on either an Illumina MiSeq or NextSeq. PhiX DNA at about 5-7% was added to the libraries to raise base diversity and improve cluster recognition. Regarding the original processing steps: Demultiplexor extracted UMIs from read 2, combined them with read 1 TCR sequence, and split reads by sample indices. V and J genes and V-J junctions were identified by Decombinator, which gave every TCR a five-part identifier that included V and J deletions. UMIs were used by Collapsinator to correct sequencing errors and PCR amplification heterogeneity, so that a UMI-based abundance was obtained for each TCR. Identifiers were converted to nucleotide sequence by CDR3Translator and translated to amino acids, and CDR3 regions were extracted on the basis of terminal motifs. Error-corrected counts of alpha and beta TCRs from blood and skin were compared after being normalized to the amount of input RNA. TCRdb cleaned the public reads at Q25 with fastp, built clones with MiXCR and kept in-frame beta chains. Merged by CDR3 protein, the rows form single entries marked with the most common genes and DNA. The V and J calls shown here were made by TCRdb, not taken from the authors' results. This sample comprises around 24,000 distinct CDR3 sequences, around 5.3% of them detected only once. Approximately 8% of the sample rests with the top ten.

This receptor was obtained from an adult in good health. Here the chain combines TRBV6-5 and TRBJ1-5; 6 matching bases give a weak D call of TRBD1. Sequences were obtained from blood. Here the CDR3 is given as CASSPQGNQPQHF. At the DNA level, the sequence is TGTGCCAGCAGCCCACAGGGTAATCAGCCCCAGCATTTT.